This T cell receptor beta chain was sequenced for a study of blood T cell repertoires in COVID-19. Libraries were prepared by immunoSEQ multiplex PCR; TCRdb keeps only in-frame clonotypes and omits some of them. The sample contains hundreds of thousands of clones, around nine tenths of which appear only once. This CDR3 is built from 9 residues. This clone was seen just once. The origin of this receptor is a woman aged 50 to 60 who had recovered from COVID-19. The sample was PBMCs or T cells enriched from blood (not recorded which). The chain combines TRBV21-1 with TRBJ1-5; no check of the table's D call, TRBD1, against the DNA was made. TRBV21-1 is a recognized pseudogene. CDR3 protein: CASGQPQHF. Here the CDR3 DNA reads TGTGCCAGCGGCCAGCCCCAGCATTTT.